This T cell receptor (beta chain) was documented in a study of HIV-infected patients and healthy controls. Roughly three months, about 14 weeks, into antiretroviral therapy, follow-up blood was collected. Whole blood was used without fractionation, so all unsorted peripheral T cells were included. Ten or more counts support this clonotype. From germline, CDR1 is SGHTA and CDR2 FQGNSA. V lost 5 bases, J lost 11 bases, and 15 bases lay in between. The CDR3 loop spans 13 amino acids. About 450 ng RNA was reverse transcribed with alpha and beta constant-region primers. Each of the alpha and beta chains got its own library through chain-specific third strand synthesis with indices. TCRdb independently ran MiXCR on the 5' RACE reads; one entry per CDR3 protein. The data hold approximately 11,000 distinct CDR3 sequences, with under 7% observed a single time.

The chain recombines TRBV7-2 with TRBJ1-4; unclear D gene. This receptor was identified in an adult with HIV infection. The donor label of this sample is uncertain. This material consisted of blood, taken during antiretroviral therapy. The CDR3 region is CASSPGNPGKLFF. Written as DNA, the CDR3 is TGTGCCAGCAGCCCCGGAAACCCGGGGAAACTGTTTTTT. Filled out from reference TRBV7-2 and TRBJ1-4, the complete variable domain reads GAGVSQSPSNKVTEKGKDVELRCDPISGHTALYWYRQSLGQGLEFLIYFQGNSAPDKSGLPSDRFSAERTGGSVSTLTIQRTQQEDSAVYLCASSPGNPGKLFFGSGTQLSVL.